This is a list of T cell receptor beta chains from one sample in a study of cytomegalovirus exposure and HLA in healthy donors. Assay used: immunoSEQ multiplex PCR; TCRdb lists only in-frame clones, some missing. The sample holds more than 85,000 clones, roughly 80% seen once. Sequenced input: PBMCs. The origin of the receptors is a woman aged 40 to 55 in good health and CMV-seropositive. Both conserved end residues are part of each CDR3. The order of the fields is J gene, V gene, CDR3 protein.

j_call: TRBJ2-5; v_call: TRBV6-5; cdr3_aa: CASSYFGRTQETQYF
j_call: TRBJ1-4; v_call: TRBV6-1; cdr3_aa: CASSLQPSNEKLFF
j_call: TRBJ1-2; v_call: TRBV6-1; cdr3_aa: CASSERGQGRGAGYTF
j_call: TRBJ1-2; v_call: TRBV5-4; cdr3_aa: CASSLTPGGRNYGYTF
j_call: TRBJ1-3; v_call: TRBV9; cdr3_aa: CASSVVGDFSGNTIYF
j_call: TRBJ2-3; v_call: TRBV28; cdr3_aa: CASSFQRGDRADTQYF
j_call: TRBJ2-5; v_call: TRBV19; cdr3_aa: CASSPGSGGSSETQYF
j_call: TRBJ2-7; v_call: TRBV5-1; cdr3_aa: CASSLASGGPVHEQYF
j_call: TRBJ2-5; v_call: TRBV5-1; cdr3_aa: CASSPIPGQPQETQYF
j_call: TRBJ2-2; v_call: TRBV28; cdr3_aa: CASSPWTGLTGELFF
j_call: TRBJ2-1; v_call: TRBV6-1; cdr3_aa: CASSEFVPDEQFF
j_call: TRBJ1-2; v_call: TRBV7-6; cdr3_aa: CASSSQRGLGDRVVGGYTF
j_call: TRBJ2-1; v_call: TRBV2; cdr3_aa: CASSPSGNSYNEQFF
j_call: TRBJ2-1; v_call: TRBV29-1; cdr3_aa: CSGGGLVIYEQFF
j_call: TRBJ1-2; v_call: TRBV12-5; cdr3_aa: CASGLVNRGWVYGYTF
j_call: TRBJ2-5; v_call: TRBV4-1; cdr3_aa: CASSPGTAMVETQYF
j_call: TRBJ2-7; v_call: TRBV5-1; cdr3_aa: CASSLPWTGIYEQYF
j_call: TRBJ1-5; v_call: TRBV12-5; cdr3_aa: CASVRGEGANQPQHF
j_call: TRBJ2-2; v_call: TRBV5-1; cdr3_aa: CASSRTGNTGELFF
j_call: TRBJ1-1; v_call: TRBV28; cdr3_aa: CASSSTVRAFF
j_call: TRBJ1-1; v_call: TRBV10-3; cdr3_aa: CAIAQGTEAFF
j_call: TRBJ2-3; v_call: TRBV29-1; cdr3_aa: CSVPSTSGTGSTDTQYF
j_call: TRBJ2-5; v_call: TRBV9; cdr3_aa: CASSVGQIGTPQETQYF
j_call: TRBJ2-7; v_call: TRBV27; cdr3_aa: CASSFLRLSAYEQYF
j_call: TRBJ1-5; v_call: TRBV28; cdr3_aa: CASSNGGQPQHF
j_call: TRBJ2-5; v_call: TRBV7-2; cdr3_aa: CASSFWQGGETQYF
j_call: TRBJ1-4; v_call: TRBV5-1; cdr3_aa: CASSLGRGTNEKLFF
j_call: TRBJ1-5; v_call: TRBV27; cdr3_aa: CASSPGTGRIQPQHF
j_call: TRBJ2-7; v_call: TRBV4-1; cdr3_aa: CASSQVRGLDEQYF
j_call: TRBJ1-1; v_call: TRBV19; cdr3_aa: CASSRQLGAEAFF
j_call: TRBJ2-2; v_call: TRBV2; cdr3_aa: CASRTWGGTGELFF
j_call: .; v_call: TRBV2; cdr3_aa: CASSDETYEQYF
j_call: TRBJ2-7; v_call: TRBV6-1; cdr3_aa: CASSPKTGGYHEQYF
j_call: TRBJ1-5; v_call: TRBV2; cdr3_aa: CASSPWTGAPNQPQHF
j_call: TRBJ1-4; v_call: TRBV19; cdr3_aa: CASSTPRTETEKLFF
j_call: TRBJ2-4; v_call: TRBV4-3; cdr3_aa: CASSQDRVAKNIQYF
j_call: TRBJ2-7; v_call: TRBV4-2; cdr3_aa: CASSQAGQRTYEQYF
j_call: TRBJ2-7; v_call: TRBV28; cdr3_aa: CASREVGPRDSYEQYF
j_call: TRBJ2-7; v_call: TRBV4-1; cdr3_aa: CASSQAWPKGHEQYF
j_call: TRBJ2-1; v_call: TRBV28; cdr3_aa: CASSLGGADEQFF
j_call: TRBJ1-6; v_call: TRBV9; cdr3_aa: CASSVRQETSSYNSPLHF
j_call: TRBJ2-7; v_call: TRBV28; cdr3_aa: CASSQTGGEAYEQYF
j_call: TRBJ1-2; v_call: TRBV5-1; cdr3_aa: CASRPGTGESYGYTF
j_call: TRBJ1-2; v_call: TRBV5-1; cdr3_aa: CASSFGQGADGYTF
j_call: TRBJ2-5; v_call: TRBV5-1; cdr3_aa: CASSLGTQETQYF
j_call: TRBJ2-3; v_call: TRBV29-1; cdr3_aa: CSVVGTSGGPGTDTQYF
j_call: TRBJ2-1; v_call: TRBV29-1; cdr3_aa: CSVELAGYNEQFF
j_call: TRBJ1-1; v_call: TRBV28; cdr3_aa: CASRRGGRTEAFF
j_call: TRBJ2-1; v_call: TRBV11-2; cdr3_aa: CASSLLLLGGNEQFF
j_call: TRBJ1-1; v_call: TRBV28; cdr3_aa: CASSTRRPRQGRVWAFF
j_call: TRBJ2-2; v_call: TRBV7-8; cdr3_aa: CASDYRDTNTGELFF
j_call: TRBJ2-5; v_call: TRBV10-2; cdr3_aa: CASTPRRGETQYF
j_call: TRBJ1-5; v_call: TRBV15; cdr3_aa: CATSRDMGAGQPQHF
j_call: TRBJ2-5; v_call: TRBV29-1; cdr3_aa: CSETSGSTETQYF